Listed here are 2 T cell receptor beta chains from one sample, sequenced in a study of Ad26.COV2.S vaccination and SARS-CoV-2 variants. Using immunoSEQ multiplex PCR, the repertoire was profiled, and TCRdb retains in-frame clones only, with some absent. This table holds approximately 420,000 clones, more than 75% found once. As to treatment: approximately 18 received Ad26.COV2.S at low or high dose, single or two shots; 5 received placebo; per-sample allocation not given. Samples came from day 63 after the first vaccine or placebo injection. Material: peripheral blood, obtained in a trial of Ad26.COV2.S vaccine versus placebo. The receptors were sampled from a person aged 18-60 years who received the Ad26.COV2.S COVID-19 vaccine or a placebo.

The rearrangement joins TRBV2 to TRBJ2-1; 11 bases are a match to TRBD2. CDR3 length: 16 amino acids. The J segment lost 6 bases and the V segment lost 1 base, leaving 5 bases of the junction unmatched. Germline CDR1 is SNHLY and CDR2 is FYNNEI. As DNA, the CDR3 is TGTGCCAGCAGTGAAGAGGTCCTAGCGGGGGGCAATGAGCAGTTCTTC. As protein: CASSEEVLAGGNEQFF. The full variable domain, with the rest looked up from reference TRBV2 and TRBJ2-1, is EPEVTQTPSHQVTQMGQEVILRCVPISNHLYFYWYRQILGQKVEFLVSFYNNEISEKSEIFDDQFSVERPDGSNFTLKIRSTKLEDSAMYFCASSEEVLAGGNEQFFGPGTRLTVL.

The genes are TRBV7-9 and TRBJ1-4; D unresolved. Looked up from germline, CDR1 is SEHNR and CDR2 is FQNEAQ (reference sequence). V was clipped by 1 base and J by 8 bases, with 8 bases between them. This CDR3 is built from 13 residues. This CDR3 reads CASSLVDGEKLFF. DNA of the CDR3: TGTGCCAGCAGCTTAGTTGACGGCGAAAAACTGTTTTTT.